A single sample is the source of the 4 T cell receptor beta chains below, sequenced in a study of T-cell memory formation after mild COVID-19. From the 5' RACE reads, TCRdb called clonotypes with MiXCR, one entry per CDR3 protein. The repertoire consists of roughly 110,000 distinct CDR3 sequences, with around 12% occurring once and the leading ten covering approximately 30%. Sequencing input: PBMCs or a T cell subset sorted from them (not recorded which). The receptors shown here come from an adult woman who had mild COVID-19 (a few samples of this study predate the infection). Cell type and time point are not known.

The chain is built from TRBV7-9 and TRBJ2-2; 9 bases agree with TRBD1. CDR3 length equals 16 residues. The V and J ends lost 6 bases and 1 base, in that order; junction bases with no gene match: 6. The germline V gene has CDR1 SEHNR and CDR2 FQNEAQ (reference sequence). CDR3 residues: CASRPPGQGNTGELFF. The CDR3 DNA reads as TGTGCCAGCAGACCCCCGGGACAGGGGAACACCGGGGAGCTGTTTTTT.

This clonotype has only a few counts. This chain links TRBV29-1 with TRBJ1-4; D ambiguous. Per the germline V gene, CDR1 is SQVTM and CDR2 is ANQGSEA. Trimming stripped 7 bases from V and 6 bases from J, with 6 bases between. This CDR3 has 10 residues. Written as DNA, the CDR3 is TGCAGCGCCCTTCATGAAAAACTGTTTTTT. This gives the protein CSALHEKLFF.

This rearrangement joins TRBV12-3 or TRBV12-4 to TRBJ2-1; the D gene is possibly TRBD1 (6 bases). Trimming pared 4 bases from V and 9 bases from J, leaving 7 bases between. CDR3 size: 11 residues. CDR3 nucleotides: TGTGCCAGCAGTTGGGGGCGTGAGCAGTTCTTC. Its translation is CASSWGREQFF.

The chain carries TRBV7-9 and TRBJ1-5, with 7 bases that match TRBD1. V was clipped by 1 base and J by 7 bases; unmatched bases: 4. The CDR3 is made up of 14 amino acids. CDR1 SEHNR and CDR2 FQNEAQ come from the germline V gene (reference sequence). The CDR3 is CASSLEGAGQPQHF. The CDR3 region has the DNA TGTGCCAGCAGCTTAGAGGGGGCGGGGCAGCCCCAGCATTTT.